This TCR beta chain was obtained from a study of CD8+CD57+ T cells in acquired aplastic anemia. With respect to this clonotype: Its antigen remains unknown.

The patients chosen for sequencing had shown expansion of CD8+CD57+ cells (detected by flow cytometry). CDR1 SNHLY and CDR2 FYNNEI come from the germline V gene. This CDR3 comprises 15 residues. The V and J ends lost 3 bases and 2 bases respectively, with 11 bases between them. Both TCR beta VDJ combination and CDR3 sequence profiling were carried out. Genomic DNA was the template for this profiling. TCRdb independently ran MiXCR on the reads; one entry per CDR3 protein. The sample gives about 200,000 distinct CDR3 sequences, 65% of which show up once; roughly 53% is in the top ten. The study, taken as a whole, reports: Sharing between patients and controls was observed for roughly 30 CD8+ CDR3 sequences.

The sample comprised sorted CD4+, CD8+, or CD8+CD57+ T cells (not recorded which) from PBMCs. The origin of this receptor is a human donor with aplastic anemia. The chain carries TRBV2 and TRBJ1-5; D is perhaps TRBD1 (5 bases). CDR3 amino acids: CASSDFGGGNQPQHF. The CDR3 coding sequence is TGTGCCAGCAGTGATTTCGGGGGTGGCAATCAGCCCCAGCATTTT.